Below, 15 T cell receptor beta chains from the same sample are listed, as sequenced in a study of shared clonotypes between healthy human individuals. Profiled with immunoSEQ multiplex PCR; TCRdb holds only in-frame clones, not every one. The profile shows hundreds of thousands of clones, 76% of them singletons. The specimen sequenced was PBMCs. All receptors derive from a woman in her thirties or forties in good health. Some clones in this sample may be carry-over from other donors' samples.

The chain has TRBV11-2 and TRBJ2-2; 9 nucleotides line up with TRBD1. Germline V gene sequence: CDR1 SGHAT, CDR2 FQNNGV. V gave up 5 bases and J gave up 3 bases; unmatched junction bases: 1. The CDR3 has 14 amino acids. The CDR3 sequence is CASSRDRDTGELFF. For the CDR3, the DNA is TGTGCCAGCAGCCGGGACAGGGACACCGGGGAGCTGTTTTTT.

The V and J genes are TRBV28 and TRBJ1-2; D not certain. The V gene lost 3 bases and the J gene lost 3 bases, with 11 bases spanning the gap. Germline CDR1 reads MDHEN; CDR2 reads SYDVKM. The CDR3 contains 14 residues. This CDR3 reads CASSFPRRYYGYTF. CDR3 nucleotide sequence: TGTGCCAGCAGTTTTCCCCGACGGTACTATGGCTACACCTTC.

Worth noting for this clone: A junction end diverges from the germline sequence, so it may reflect a read error. The chain carries TRBV6-1 and TRBJ1-5; TRBD1 is a possible D gene (6 bases). Looked up from germline, CDR1 is MNHNS and CDR2 is SASEGT. The CDR3 runs 13 residues. The CDR3 loop reads CASNEQGNEPQHF. The CDR3 coding sequence is TGTGCCAGCAATGAACAGGGAAACGAGCCCCAGCATTTT.

This clone was seen a handful of times. The V and J genes are TRBV2 and TRBJ2-7; 7 bases map to TRBD1. Germline V lookup: CDR1 SNHLY, CDR2 FYNNEI. The CDR3 runs 12 residues. V gave up 7 bases and J gave up 3 bases; unmatched junction bases: 3. The CDR3 reads CASTGQSYEQYF. The DNA for the CDR3 is TGTGCCAGCACGGGACAGAGCTACGAGCAGTACTTC. The variable domain in full, completed from reference TRBV2 and TRBJ2-7, reads EPEVTQTPSHQVTQMGQEVILRCVPISNHLYFYWYRQILGQKVEFLVSFYNNEISEKSEIFDDQFSVERPDGSNFTLKIRSTKLEDSAMYFCASTGQSYEQYFGPGTRLTVT.

The CDR3: CASSPLRDGTNEQFF. The CDR3 DNA is TGTGCCAGCAGCCCCCTCCGGGACGGAACCAATGAGCAGTTCTTC. This sequence joins TRBV13 and TRBJ2-1; D tentatively reads TRBD1 or TRBD2 (5 bases each). CDR1 is PRHDT, CDR2 FYEKMQ, per germline (reference sequence). Trimming removed 5 bases from V and 6 bases from J, with 17 bases in between. The CDR3 consists of 15 residues.

In DNA, the CDR3 is TGTGCCAGCAGCTCCCAGGCTGGACCCTACGAGCAGTACTTC. Protein product: CASSSQAGPYEQYF. V usage is TRBV11-2 and J usage is TRBJ2-7; no definite D call. The CDR3 consists of 14 residues. Between the trimmed V and J ends, which lost 4 bases and 2 bases, there was a span of 12 bases. Looked up from germline, CDR1 is SGHAT and CDR2 is FQNNGV.

As DNA, the CDR3 is TGTGCCAGCAGCGCTGCTGGGTCTCGAAGTCAGCCCCAGCATTTT. Protein product: CASSAAGSRSQPQHF. V gene TRBV9 combines with J gene TRBJ1-5; no firm D call. Germline loops: CDR1 SGDLS, CDR2 YYNGEE. The CDR3 is 15 amino acids. V was clipped by 3 bases and J by 6 bases, with 16 bases between them.

This CDR3 reads CASSPIGTRNEQFF. CDR3 DNA: TGCGCCAGCAGTCCGATCGGGACTCGCAATGAGCAGTTCTTC. This rearrangement joins TRBV5-1 to TRBJ2-1; weak D call: TRBD2 (6 bases). The CDR3 sequence is 14 residues long. Germline assignment: CDR1 SGHRS and CDR2 YFSETQ. V was pared by 5 bases and J by 6 bases, with 15 bases between.

The rearrangement links TRBV7-2 to TRBJ2-5; 7 nucleotides match TRBD2. This CDR3 has 15 amino acids. With 5 bases clipped from V and 7 bases from J, the junction kept 13 bases outside the gene matches. The germline CDR1 and CDR2 sequences are SGHTA and FQGNSA. The CDR3: CASSPVGTIVVTQYF. In nucleotides, the CDR3 is TGTGCCAGCAGCCCCGTCGGGACTATTGTAGTGACCCAGTACTTC.

This clone has a single count. This chain connects TRBV11-3 to TRBJ2-7; unclear D gene. The CDR3 consists of 13 residues. Trimming cost V 1 base and J 2 bases, with 6 bases left between them. CDR1 and CDR2 from the germline V gene are SGHNT and YENEEA. In nucleotides, the CDR3 is TGTGCCAGCAGCTTAGGCCGACCCTACGAGCAGTACTTC. It specifies CASSLGRPYEQYF.

The chain combines TRBV27 with TRBJ2-2; TRBD2 matches at 12 bases. V lost 7 bases to trimming and J lost 0 bases; unmatched junction nucleotides: 12. The CDR3 totals 19 residues. Germline CDR1 and CDR2: MNHEY and SMNVEV (reference sequence). In DNA, the CDR3 is TGTGCCAGCACAGGACTAGCGGGGACTATTATCGCGAACACCGGGGAGCTGTTTTTT. This sequence encodes CASTGLAGTIIANTGELFF.

The gene calls are TRBV7-3 and TRBJ1-5, with no clear D. The ends were cut back, 5 bases at V and 4 bases at J, with 12 bases in the middle. Germline CDR1 is SGHTA and CDR2 is FQGTGA. The CDR3 has 14 residues. CDR3 sequence reads: CASSPDGNNQPQHF. CDR3 DNA sequence: TGTGCCAGCAGCCCGGACGGCAATAATCAGCCCCAGCATTTT.

The V call is TRBV5-8, the J call TRBJ2-7, with 8 positions matching TRBD1. The CDR3 is 20 amino acids. In germline, CDR1 is SGHTS, CDR2 YDEGEE. V gave up 2 bases and J gave up 5 bases; unmatched junction bases: 24. The CDR3 here is CASSFIDPKRPGQVWNEQYF. The CDR3 nucleotides are TGTGCCAGCAGCTTTATTGATCCTAAAAGACCGGGACAGGTGTGGAACGAGCAGTACTTC.

For the CDR3, the DNA is TGTGCCAGCACTAGGGACAGAATCTATGGCTACACCTTC. Amino acid sequence: CASTRDRIYGYTF. The chain joins TRBV2 to TRBJ1-2, with 7 positions matching TRBD1. Looked up from germline, CDR1 is SNHLY and CDR2 is FYNNEI. CDR3 length: 13 amino acids. With V trimmed by 7 bases and J by 4 bases, 6 bases remained unmatched.

V usage is TRBV7-8 and J usage is TRBJ2-5, with D perhaps matching TRBD2 (6 bases). This CDR3 is built from 15 residues. V gave up 1 base and J gave up 10 bases, with 19 bases separating them. Germline V lookup: CDR1 SGHVS, CDR2 FQNEAQ. In DNA, the CDR3 is TGTGCCAGCAGCTTAGGAACTAGCCCTGTCAGTCACCAGTACTTC. The encoded protein is CASSLGTSPVSHQYF.